This paragraph covers one TCR beta chain sequence. Its antigen is not identified. V was shortened by 5 bases and J by 3 bases, with 17 bases between the two germline ends. This CDR3 contains 15 residues. Looked up from germline, CDR1 is SGHAT and CDR2 is FQNNGV. Assay: immunoSEQ multiplex PCR; the TCRdb copy retains only in-frame clones and omits some. The repertoire includes about 82,000 clones, about 82% of them detected once, and 6% to 8% sits in the top ten. This sample was included in a study of OX40 agonist ivuxolimab in advanced cancers. Across the whole study: Patients received ivuxolimab, an agonistic anti-OX40 (CD134) antibody. Patients assigned to dose escalation were diagnosed with hepatocellular carcinoma, melanoma, renal cell or head and neck cancer. Study results and caveats: In CD8+ T cells, expanded clones were on average more numerous than in CD4+.

The V call is TRBV11-2, the J call TRBJ2-7; possible D gene TRBD2, 6 bases. The sequencing here drew on CD4+ or CD8+ T cells sorted from blood, taken in a trial of the OX40 agonist ivuxolimab. The sequence was collected from an adult with an advanced solid tumor such as melanoma, head and neck, liver or kidney cancer. CDR3 protein: CASSPAGTRVYEQYF. CDR3 DNA: TGTGCCAGCAGCCCGGCGGGGACGCGAGTCTACGAGCAGTACTTC.